This TCR beta chain is drawn from a study of T-cell reconstitution after alpha-beta-depleted transplantation in children. The CDR3 is 14 residues long. Trimming took 4 bases from V and 0 from J, leaving 10 bases between them. CDR1 SQVTM and CDR2 ANQGSEA come from the germline V gene. Unique molecular identifiers were incorporated when the TCRbeta library was constructed. TCRdb re-called the PCR reads through MiXCR, storing one row per CDR3 protein. The sample holds 700,000 to 950,000 distinct CDR3 sequences, around 15% seen once. This clonotype turned up a few times. This clonotype was sampled from a male patient younger than 18 who had a stem cell transplant for acute lymphoblastic leukemia, so the T cells may come from the graft donor. The sample here was PBMCs, mostly from graft donor cells, taken 360 days after TCRalphabeta/CD19-depleted stem cell transplant. The chain carries TRBV29-1 and TRBJ2-1, with TRBD2 as a possible D gene (6 bases). In nucleotides, the CDR3 is TGCAGCGTTGTCCGGGGGAGCTCCTACAATGAGCAGTTCTTC. This encodes CSVVRGSSYNEQFF.